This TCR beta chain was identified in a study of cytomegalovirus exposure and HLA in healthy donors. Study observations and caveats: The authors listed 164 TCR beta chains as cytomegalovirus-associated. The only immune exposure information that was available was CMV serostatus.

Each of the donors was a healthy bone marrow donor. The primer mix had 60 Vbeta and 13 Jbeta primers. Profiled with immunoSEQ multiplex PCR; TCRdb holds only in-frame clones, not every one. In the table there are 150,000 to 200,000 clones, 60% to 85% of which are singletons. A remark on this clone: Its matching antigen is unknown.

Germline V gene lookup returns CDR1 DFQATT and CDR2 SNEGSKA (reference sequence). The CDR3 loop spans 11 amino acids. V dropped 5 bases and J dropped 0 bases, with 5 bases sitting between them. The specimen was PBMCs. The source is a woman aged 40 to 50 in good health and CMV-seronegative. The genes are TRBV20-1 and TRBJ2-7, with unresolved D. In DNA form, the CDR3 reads TGCAGTGCTCCTGTCTCCTACGAGCAGTACTTC. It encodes CSAPVSYEQYF.